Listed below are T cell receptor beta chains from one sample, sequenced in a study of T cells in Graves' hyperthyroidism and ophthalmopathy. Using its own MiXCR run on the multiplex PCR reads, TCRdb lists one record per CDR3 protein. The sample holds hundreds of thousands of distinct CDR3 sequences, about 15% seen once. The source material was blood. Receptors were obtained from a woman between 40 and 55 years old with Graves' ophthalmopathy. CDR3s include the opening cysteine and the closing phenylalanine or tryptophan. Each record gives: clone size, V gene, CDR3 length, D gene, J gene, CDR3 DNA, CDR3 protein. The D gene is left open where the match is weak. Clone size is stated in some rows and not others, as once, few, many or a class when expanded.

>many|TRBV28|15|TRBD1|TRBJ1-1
TGTGCCAGCAGTTCCCCCGGGACAGCGAACACTGAAGCTTTCTTT
CASSSPGTANTEAFF
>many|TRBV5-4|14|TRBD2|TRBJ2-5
TGTGCCAGCAGCTCCGGCGGGAGAGGGGAGACCCAGTACTTC
CASSSGGRGETQYF
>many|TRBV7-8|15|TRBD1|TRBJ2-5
TGTGCCAGCAGCTTAGAGACAGGGGAGCAAGAGACCCAGTACTTC
CASSLETGEQETQYF
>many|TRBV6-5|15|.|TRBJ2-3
TGTGCCAGCAGTTGGACCGGGCTCGGGACAGATACGCAGTATTTT
CASSWTGLGTDTQYF
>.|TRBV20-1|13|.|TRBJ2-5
TGCAGTGCTAGAGGCGACAGTATTGTTCCCCAGTACTTC
CSARGDSIVPQYF
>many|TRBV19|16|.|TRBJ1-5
TGTGCCAGTAGTATAAAAGGCGGGGACAGCAATCAGCCCCAGCATTTT
CASSIKGGDSNQPQHF
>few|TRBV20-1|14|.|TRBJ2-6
TGCAGTGCTAAGGGGGACATTGGGGCCAACGTCCTGACTTTC
CSAKGDIGANVLTF
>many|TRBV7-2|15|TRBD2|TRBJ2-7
TGTGCCAGCAGCTTAGGGGCTAGCGGGCTCTACGAGCAGTACTTC
CASSLGASGLYEQYF
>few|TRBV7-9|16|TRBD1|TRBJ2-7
TGTGCCAGCAGCCTAAGCCCGGGACAGGCACTCCACGAGCAGTACTTC
CASSLSPGQALHEQYF
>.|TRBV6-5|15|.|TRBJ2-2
TGTGCCAGCAGTTATGCAGGACTAAACACCGGGGAGCTGTTTTTT
CASSYAGLNTGELFF
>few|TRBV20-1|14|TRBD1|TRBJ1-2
TGCAGTGCTCCAAGGGACAGGGGGCCCTATGGCTACACCTTC
CSAPRDRGPYGYTF
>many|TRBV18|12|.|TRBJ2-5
TGTGCCAGCAGCCCCTTGCAAGAGACCCAGTACTTC
CASSPLQETQYF
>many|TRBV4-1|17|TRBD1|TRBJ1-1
TGCGCCAGCAGCCAAGAAGGACAGGGAATTTTTAGCACTGAAGCTTTCTTT
CASSQEGQGIFSTEAFF
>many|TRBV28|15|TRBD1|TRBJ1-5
TGTGCCAGCAGTATCCGGGACAGATTAAATCAGCCCCAGCATTTT
CASSIRDRLNQPQHF
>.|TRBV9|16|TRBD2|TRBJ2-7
TGTGCCAGCAGCGTTCAGGGGCTAGCGGGAGGTTACGAGCAGTACTTC
CASSVQGLAGGYEQYF
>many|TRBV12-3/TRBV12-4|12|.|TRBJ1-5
TGTGCCAGCAGTCACAGAAATCAGCCCCAGCATTTT
CASSHRNQPQHF
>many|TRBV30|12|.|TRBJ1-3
TGTGCCTGGGCTAGGGCTGGAAACACCATATATTTT
CAWARAGNTIYF
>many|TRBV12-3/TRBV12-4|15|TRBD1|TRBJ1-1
TGTGCCAGCAGTTTGACAGGGACCATGAACACTGAAGCTTTCTTT
CASSLTGTMNTEAFF
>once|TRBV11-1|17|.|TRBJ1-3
TGTGCCAGCAGCTTAGGTTTCGACAGCCCCTCTGGAAACACCATATATTTT
CASSLGFDSPSGNTIYF
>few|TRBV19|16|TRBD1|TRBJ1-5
TGTGCCAGTAGTATAGGCCGACAGGGTGGCAATCAGCCCCAGCATTTT
CASSIGRQGGNQPQHF
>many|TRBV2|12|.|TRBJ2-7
TGTGCCAGCAAGGTGGACCTCTACGAGCAGTACTTC
CASKVDLYEQYF
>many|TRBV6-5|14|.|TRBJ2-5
TGTGCCAGCAGTTACCGGGGGCTGGGGGAGACCCAGTACTTC
CASSYRGLGETQYF
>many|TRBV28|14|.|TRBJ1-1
TGTGCCAGCAGTTTAGAGGGCAAGAGAACTGAAGCTTTCTTT
CASSLEGKRTEAFF
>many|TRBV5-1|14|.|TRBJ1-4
TGCGCCAGCAGTCGCGGGAGCGAAAATGAAAAACTGTTTTTT
CASSRGSENEKLFF
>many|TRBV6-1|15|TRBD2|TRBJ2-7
TGTGCCAGCAGGCGAGGGACTAGCGACACCTACGAGCAGTACTTC
CASRRGTSDTYEQYF
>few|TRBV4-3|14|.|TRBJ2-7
TGCGCCAGCAGCCAAGTGACTGGGCGTGGGGAGCAGTACTTC
CASSQVTGRGEQYF
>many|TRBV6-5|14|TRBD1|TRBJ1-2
TGTGCCAGCACCAAACAGGGGACCTACTATGGCTACACCTTC
CASTKQGTYYGYTF
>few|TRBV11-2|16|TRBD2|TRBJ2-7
TGTGCCAGCAGCTCCGGGACTAGCGGGGGTGCCTACGAGCAGTGCTTC
CASSSGTSGGAYEQCF
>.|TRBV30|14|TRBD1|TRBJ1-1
TGTGCCTGTCCTACAGGGGCGACGGGGACTGAAGCTTTCTTT
CACPTGATGTEAFF
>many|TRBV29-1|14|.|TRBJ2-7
TGCAGCGTTAGAGGGGGTTCGGCCAAGTACGAGCAGTACTTC
CSVRGGSAKYEQYF
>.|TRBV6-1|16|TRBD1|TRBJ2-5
TGTGCCAGCAGCACCAGTTACAGGGGGTCTGTGGAGACCCAGTACTTC
CASSTSYRGSVETQYF
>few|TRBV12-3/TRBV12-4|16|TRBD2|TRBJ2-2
TGTGCCAGCAGGGGGACTAGCGGGAGGGGCACCGGGGAGCTGTTTTTT
CASRGTSGRGTGELFF
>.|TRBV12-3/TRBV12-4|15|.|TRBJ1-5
TGTGCCAGCAGTTTAGGTCTGGGGAGCAATCAGCCCCAGCATTTT
CASSLGLGSNQPQHF
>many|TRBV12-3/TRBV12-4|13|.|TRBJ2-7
TGTGCCAGCAAATGGAGGGATGACTACGAGCAGTACTTC
CASKWRDDYEQYF
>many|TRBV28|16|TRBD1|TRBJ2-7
TGTGCCAGCAGTCCCTCGACAGGGGGCTCTTACGGCGAGCAGTACTTC
CASSPSTGGSYGEQYF
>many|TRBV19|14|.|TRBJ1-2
TGTGCCAGTAGTACGCAGACAGCAAACTATGGCTACACCTTC
CASSTQTANYGYTF
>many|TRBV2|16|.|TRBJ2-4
TGTGCCAGCAGTGAAAGAGGGACACTAGCCAAAAACATTCAGTACTTC
CASSERGTLAKNIQYF
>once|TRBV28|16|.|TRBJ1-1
TGTGCCAGCAGTTTTAACCCCGGGACGGTCAACACTGAAGCTTTCTTT
CASSFNPGTVNTEAFF
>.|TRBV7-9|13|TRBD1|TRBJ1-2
TGTGCCAGCAGTCTTGACAGGGTCCTTGGCTACACCTTC
CASSLDRVLGYTF
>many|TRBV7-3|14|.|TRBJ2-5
TGTGCCAGCAGCCCGACGGGGTCCTTAGAGACCCAGTACTTC
CASSPTGSLETQYF
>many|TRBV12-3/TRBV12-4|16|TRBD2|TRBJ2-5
TGTGCCAGCAGTTTAGGGACTAGCGGTCTTCAAGAGACCCAGTACTTC
CASSLGTSGLQETQYF
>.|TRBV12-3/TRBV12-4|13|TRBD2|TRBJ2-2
TGTGCCAGCTTTGGCGGGAGGGAAGGGGAGCTGTTTTTT
CASFGGREGELFF
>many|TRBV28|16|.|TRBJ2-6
TGTGCCAGCAGTCCCCCAGGTCCCTCTGGGGCCAACGTCCTGACTTTC
CASSPPGPSGANVLTF
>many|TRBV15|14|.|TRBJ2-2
TGTGCCACCAGCACTCACCTTGGGGCCGGGGAGCTGTTTTTT
CATSTHLGAGELFF
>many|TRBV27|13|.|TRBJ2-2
TGTGCCAGCTCCCCTCTGTGGGGTCGGGAGCTGTTTTTT
CASSPLWGRELFF
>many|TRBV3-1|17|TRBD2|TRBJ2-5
TGTGCCAGCAGCCAAGGTGGCCGGACGGGAGGGCAAGAGACCCAGTACTTC
CASSQGGRTGGQETQYF
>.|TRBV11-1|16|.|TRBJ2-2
TGTGCCAGCAGCCCACCCGGGGAGCGATACACCGGGGAGCTGTTTTTT
CASSPPGERYTGELFF
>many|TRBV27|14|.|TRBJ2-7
TGTGCCAGCAGTCAGCTCGATAGCTCCTACGAGCAGTACTTC
CASSQLDSSYEQYF
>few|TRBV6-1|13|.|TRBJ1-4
TGTGCCAGCAGTGAGTCAGGATTTGAAAAACTGTTTTTT
CASSESGFEKLFF
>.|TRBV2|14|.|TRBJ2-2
TGTGCCAGCAGTTGGACAGTGGGGACCGGGGAGCTGTTTTTT
CASSWTVGTGELFF
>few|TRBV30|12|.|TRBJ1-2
TGTGCCTGGGAAAACAGGGCTCGGGGCTACACCTTC
CAWENRARGYTF